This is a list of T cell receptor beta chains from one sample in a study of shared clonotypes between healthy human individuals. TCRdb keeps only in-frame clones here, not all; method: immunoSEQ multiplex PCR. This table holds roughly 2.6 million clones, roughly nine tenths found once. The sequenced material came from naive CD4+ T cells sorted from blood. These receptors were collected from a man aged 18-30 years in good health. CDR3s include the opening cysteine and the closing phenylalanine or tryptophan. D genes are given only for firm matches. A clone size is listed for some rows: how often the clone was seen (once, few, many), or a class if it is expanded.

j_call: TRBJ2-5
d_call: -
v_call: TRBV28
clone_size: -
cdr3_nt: TGTGCCAGCAGTTCGGCGGGGGCTAATCAAGAGACCCAGTACTTC
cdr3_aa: CASSSAGANQETQYF

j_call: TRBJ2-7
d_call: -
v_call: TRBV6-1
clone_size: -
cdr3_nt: TGTGCCAGCAGCCTCATTGGACAGTCCTACGAGCAGTACTTC
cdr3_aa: CASSLIGQSYEQYF

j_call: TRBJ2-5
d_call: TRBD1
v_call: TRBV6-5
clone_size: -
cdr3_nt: TGTGCCAGCAGATCCGGTGACAGGGGCGAGACCCAGTACTTC
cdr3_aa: CASRSGDRGETQYF

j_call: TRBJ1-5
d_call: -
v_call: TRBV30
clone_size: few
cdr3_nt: TGTGCCTGGGCCGAGAAACAGGGTTCGATGGCTCATCCCCAGCATTTT
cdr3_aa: CAWAEKQGSMAHPQHF

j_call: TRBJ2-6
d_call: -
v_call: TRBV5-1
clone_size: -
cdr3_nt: TGCGCCAGCAGCTCTGGGGTCTCCGGGGCCAACGTCCTGACTTTC
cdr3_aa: CASSSGVSGANVLTF

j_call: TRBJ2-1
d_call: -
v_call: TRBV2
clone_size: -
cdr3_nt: TGTGCCAGCAGTGAAGACGGGGGGCCCTACAATGAGCAGTTCTTC
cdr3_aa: CASSEDGGPYNEQFF

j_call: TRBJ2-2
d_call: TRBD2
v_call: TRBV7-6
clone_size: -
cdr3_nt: TGTGCCAGCCGACCACGGCTAGCGGGACCCGCGAACACCGGGGAGCTGTTTTTT
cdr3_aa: CASRPRLAGPANTGELFF

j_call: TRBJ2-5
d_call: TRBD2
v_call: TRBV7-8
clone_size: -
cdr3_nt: TGTGCCAGCAGCTTATGGGGACTAGCGGGGGGTGAGACCCAGTACTTC
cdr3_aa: CASSLWGLAGGETQYF

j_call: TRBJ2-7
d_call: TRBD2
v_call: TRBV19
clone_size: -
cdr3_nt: TGTGCCAGTAGTACCGGGACTAGCGGGAGTATTTACGAGCAGTACTTC
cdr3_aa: CASSTGTSGSIYEQYF

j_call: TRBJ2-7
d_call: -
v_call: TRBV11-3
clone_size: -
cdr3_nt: TGTGCCAGCAGCCCATCCGGGATGACGAGGGAGCAGTACTTC
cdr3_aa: CASSPSGMTREQYF

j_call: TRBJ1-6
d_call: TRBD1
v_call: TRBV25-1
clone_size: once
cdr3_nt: TGTGCCAGCAGTGACGCAGGGGGTAATTCACCCCTCCACTTT
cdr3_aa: CASSDAGGNSPLHF

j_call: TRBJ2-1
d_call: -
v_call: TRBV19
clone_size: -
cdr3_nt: TGTGCCAGTAGTGGCACATGGACGGTCGCCTACAATGAGCAGTTCTTC
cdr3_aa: CASSGTWTVAYNEQFF

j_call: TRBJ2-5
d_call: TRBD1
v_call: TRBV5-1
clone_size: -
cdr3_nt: TGCGCCAGCTACCTTAGCACAGGGGGCTTCGAGACCCAGTACTTC
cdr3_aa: CASYLSTGGFETQYF

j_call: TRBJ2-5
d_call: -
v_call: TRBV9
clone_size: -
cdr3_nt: TGTGCCAGCAGCCCCAGTCTGGCCCAGGAGACCCAGTACTTC
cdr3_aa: CASSPSLAQETQYF

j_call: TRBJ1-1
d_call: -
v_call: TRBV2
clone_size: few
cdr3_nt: TGTGCCAGCAACGCCATGAACACTGAAGCTTTCTTT
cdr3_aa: CASNAMNTEAFF

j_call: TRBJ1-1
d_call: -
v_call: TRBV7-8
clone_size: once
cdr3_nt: TGTGCCAGCAGGTCTTTGACTGAAGCTTTCTTT
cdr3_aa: CASRSLTEAFF

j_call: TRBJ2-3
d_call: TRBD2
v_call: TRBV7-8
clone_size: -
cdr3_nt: TGTGCCAGCAGCCGCTTGGGGCTAGCGGGGGGCCGCACAGATACGCAGTATTTT
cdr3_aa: CASSRLGLAGGRTDTQYF

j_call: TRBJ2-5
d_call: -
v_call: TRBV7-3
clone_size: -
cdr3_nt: TGTGCCAGCAGCTTAGAGGGGGGGCCAACAGAGACCCAGTACTTC
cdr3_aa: CASSLEGGPTETQYF

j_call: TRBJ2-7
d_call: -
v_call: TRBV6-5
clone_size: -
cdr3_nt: TGTGCCAGCAGTTACTCGATTTCAGGGAGCTCCTACGAGCAGTACTTC
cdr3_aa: CASSYSISGSSYEQYF

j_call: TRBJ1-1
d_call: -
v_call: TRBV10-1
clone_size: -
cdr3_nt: TGCGCCAGCAGTGAGTCTTCAGGTGGAGGGAACACTGAAGCTTTCTTT
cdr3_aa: CASSESSGGGNTEAFF

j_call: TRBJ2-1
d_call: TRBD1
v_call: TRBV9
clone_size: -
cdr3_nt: TGTGCCAGCAGCGTCTTAGGACAGGGGTCCTACAATGAGCAGTTCTTC
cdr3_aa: CASSVLGQGSYNEQFF

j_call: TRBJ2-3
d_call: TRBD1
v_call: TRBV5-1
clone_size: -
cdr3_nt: TGCGCCAGCAGCCAGGACAGGGTGGGCGCAGATACGCAGTATTTT
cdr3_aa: CASSQDRVGADTQYF

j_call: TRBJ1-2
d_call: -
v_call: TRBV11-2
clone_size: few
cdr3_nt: TGTGCCAGCAGCTTAATGGAAAACTATGGCTACACCTTC
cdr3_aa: CASSLMENYGYTF

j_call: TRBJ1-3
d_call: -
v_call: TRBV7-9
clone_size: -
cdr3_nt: TGTGCCAGCAGCTTAGAGGGTACTGGAAACACCATATATTTT
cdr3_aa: CASSLEGTGNTIYF